This T cell receptor (beta chain) was observed in a study of T cell changes during pregnancy in multiple sclerosis (dated 2019 in TCRdb). About the study as a whole: The study looked at changes in the T cell repertoire across pregnancy in women with multiple sclerosis.

The library was obtained by the immunoSEQ multiplex PCR assay. Entries here come from immuneACCESS through TCRdb and include only in-frame sequences with V and J called. Some clones fail to appear in such tables; in the studies checked, an unresolved V gene covers under half of the shortfall, and the cause of the remainder is unknown. The sample profile shows approximately 70,000 clones; roughly nine tenths of them were found once. The ten biggest clones cover 1.3% of the sample. For this clone: The target of this receptor is not known. No much larger clonotype is one base removed from it; base qualities were not supplied.

At the junction V is shortened by 4 bases and J by 0 bases, with 9 bases in between. The germline V gene gives CDR1 as MNHEY and CDR2 as SVGAGI. Counted from cysteine to phenylalanine, this CDR3 has 14 amino acids. Of the read, only the CDR3 DNA is kept; its 42 bases are in frame from base 1. The V gene is TRBV6-5 and the J gene is TRBJ1-1; a confident D gene designation cannot be given. The sequences come from peripheral blood, collected in the second trimester of pregnancy. This clonotype was obtained from a female donor in good health, enrolled as a control in a pregnancy study. The nucleotide sequence is TGTGCCAGCAGTTCCCTAAGTCTGAACACTGAAGCTTTCTTT. Translated, this gives CASSSLSLNTEAFF.